The source of this TCR beta chain is a study of response to subunit inactivated influenza vaccine. Study findings and constraints: Each seasonal influenza vaccination, the authors suggested, recruits few new T cells.

The table lists this clonotype with a few counts. Antigen specificity is unknown. MiXCR, applied by TCRdb to the RT-PCR reads, yields one record per CDR3 protein. The repertoire holds approximately 730,000 distinct CDR3 sequences, with more than 11% as singletons. The source of this sequence is a man aged 45-65 years who received an inactivated influenza vaccine. The sample here was PBMCs from blood, taken 14 days before vaccination.

The CDR3 DNA is TGCAGTGCGAACAACCTCAGGGATAACCAAGAGACCCAGTACTTC. Translation gives CSANNLRDNQETQYF. V is TRBV20-1 and J is TRBJ2-5; weak D call: TRBD1 (5 bases). V was clipped by 6 bases and J by 0 bases, with 17 bases between them. Germline values: CDR1 DFQATT, CDR2 SNEGSKA (reference sequence). This CDR3 has 15 amino acids.